The source of this T cell receptor (beta chain) is a study of PD-1 blockade in classical Hodgkin lymphoma. The data were produced by immunoSEQ multiplex PCR, yet TCRdb's version contains in-frame clones alone and is incomplete. The sample carries 20,000 to 25,000 clones, 85% to 95% recorded once. Germline values: CDR1 MNHEY, CDR2 SMNVEV (reference sequence). The CDR3 is 16 amino acids. V lost 7 bases to trimming and J lost 2 bases; unmatched junction nucleotides: 9. A word on this clone: What it recognizes is unknown.

Time point specified: newly diagnosed, previously untreated cHL patient sample. Magnetic negative selection was used to purify CD4+ T cells from PBMCs that had been thawed. Notes on the study in general: A reduction in baseline TCR diversity was reportedly seen in newly diagnosed patients relative to healthy donors.

This chain uses TRBV27 with TRBJ2-2; 8 nucleotides agree with TRBD2. The TCR comes from a human donor with classical Hodgkin lymphoma. The material sequenced was CD4+ T cells from blood. In DNA form, the CDR3 reads TGTGCCAGCAAAATCCTAGCGGGCGCCAACACCGGGGAGCTGTTTTTT. It is translated as CASKILAGANTGELFF.